Presented here are 17 T cell receptor beta chains from one specimen sequenced in a study of blood T cell repertoires in COVID-19. Sequencing was performed with immunoSEQ multiplex PCR; in TCRdb, only in-frame clones are kept and a portion is missing. The sample contains approximately 500,000 clones, around 85% of which appear only once. Source material: peripheral blood. The receptors were sampled from a human donor in a cohort sampled during active COVID-19.

The gene calls are TRBV30 and TRBJ2-3; TRBD2 aligns across 11 bases. The CDR3 has 15 amino acids. The germline V gene encodes CDR1 GTSNPN and CDR2 SVGIG (reference sequence). V gave up 5 bases and J gave up 0 bases; unmatched junction bases: 4. CDR3 nucleotide sequence: TGTGCCTGGGCGGGACTAGCGGTGAGCACAGATACGCAGTATTTT. This translates into CAWAGLAVSTDTQYF.

The chain recombines TRBV7-9 with TRBJ1-1; D not resolved. This CDR3 region has 14 residues. Germline V CDR1 and CDR2: SEHNR, FQNEAQ (reference sequence). V lost 3 bases and J lost 4, with 12 bases in between. Written as DNA, the CDR3 is TGTGCCAGCAGCTTCTCCCGCAGCGGCACTGAAGCTTTCTTT. Translating gives CASSFSRSGTEAFF.

The chain has TRBV12-3 or TRBV12-4 and TRBJ1-1, with D possibly matching TRBD1 (5 bases). The CDR3 extends over 13 amino acids. V was clipped by 8 bases and J by 4 bases, with 14 bases between them. The CDR3 loop is CASGVRGSTEAFF. CDR3 in DNA: TGTGCCAGCGGTGTTCGGGGGAGCACTGAAGCTTTCTTT.

The chain joins TRBV3-1 (or the pseudogene TRBV3-2) to TRBJ2-4; 10 bases line up with TRBD2. V gave up 0 bases and J gave up 1 base; unmatched junction bases: 15. The CDR3 contains 21 residues. CDR1 and CDR2 (germline): LGHDT, YNNKEL (reference sequence). As DNA, the CDR3 is TGTGCCAGCAGCCAAGATGTGAGGACTAGCGGTTTTAGCGAGGCCAAAAACATTCAGTACTTC. Translating it yields CASSQDVRTSGFSEAKNIQYF.

The chain carries TRBV7-2 and TRBJ1-4; a possible D gene is TRBD1 (6 bases). The germline gives CDR1 SGHTA, CDR2 FQGNSA. This CDR3 has 17 residues. V lost 4 bases and J lost 0, with 15 bases in between. The CDR3 DNA reads as TGTGCCAGCAGCTCCAGGGGAAGTCCTGCAACTAATGAAAAACTGTTTTTT. This sequence encodes CASSSRGSPATNEKLFF.

The V call is TRBV30, the J call TRBJ1-2, with D uncertain. The CDR3 is 13 residues long. Trimming removed 4 bases at V and 6 bases at J, with 15 bases between. The germline V gene has CDR1 GTSNPN and CDR2 SVGIG (reference sequence). The CDR3 sequence: CAWKEGRSNGYTF. The DNA for the CDR3 is TGTGCCTGGAAAGAGGGAAGGTCGAATGGCTACACCTTC. Together with reference TRBV30 and TRBJ1-2, the CDR3 gives the full variable domain: SQTIHQWPATLVQPVGSPLSLECTVEGTSNPNLYWYRQAAGRGLQLLFYSVGIGQISSEVPQNLSASRPQDRQFILSSKKLLLSDSGFYLCAWKEGRSNGYTFGSGTRLTVV.

The chain recombines TRBV9 with TRBJ2-5, with a tentative D call TRBD2 (5 bases). The ends were cut back, 5 bases at V and 4 bases at J, with 15 bases in the middle. CDR3 length equals 14 residues. The germline V gene has CDR1 SGDLS and CDR2 YYNGEE. The CDR3 sequence: CASSTGVGIETQYF. Written as DNA, the CDR3 is TGTGCCAGCAGTACTGGAGTCGGGATAGAGACCCAGTACTTC.

The chain recombines TRBV3-1 (or the pseudogene TRBV3-2) with TRBJ1-3, with D unresolved. There are 12 residues in the CDR3. Germline V CDR1 and CDR2: LGHDT, YNNKEL (reference sequence). Trimming took off 4 bases at V and 1 base at J, with 2 bases between the two ends. This CDR3 is CASSPSGNTIYF. The CDR3 DNA is TGTGCCAGCAGCCCATCTGGAAACACCATATATTTT.

This chain uses TRBV29-1 with TRBJ2-7; the D gene is possibly TRBD1 (6 bases). The CDR3 spans 13 residues. V lost 0 bases, J lost 6 bases, and 12 bases lay in between. Germline assignment: CDR1 SQVTM and CDR2 ANQGSEA. The CDR3 region has the DNA TGCAGCGTTGAAGAAGGCAGGGGTGGCGAGCAGTACTTC. Amino acid sequence: CSVEEGRGGEQYF.

The genes are TRBV3-1 (or the pseudogene TRBV3-2) and TRBJ2-2, with 7 nucleotides matching TRBD2. The CDR3 is 17 amino acids. Germline trimming cut 1 base from V and 0 bases from J; bases unmatched to any gene: 5. The germline V gene has CDR1 LGHDT and CDR2 YNNKEL (reference sequence). CDR3 DNA sequence: TGTGCCAGCAGCCAAGCACGGGGGACTACGAACACCGGGGAGCTGTTTTTT. Amino acid sequence: CASSQARGTTNTGELFF.

This sequence joins TRBV6-6 and TRBJ1-6, with D possibly matching TRBD1 (5 bases). The V gene lost 6 bases and the J gene lost 3 bases, with 12 bases spanning the gap. The CDR3 length is 15 residues. Per germline, CDR1 MNHNY and CDR2 SVGAGI (reference sequence). CDR3 in amino acids: CASSQGFIYNSPLHF. The CDR3 nucleotides are TGTGCCAGCAGCCAGGGTTTTATCTATAATTCACCCCTCCACTTT.

The chain recombines TRBV6-2 or TRBV6-3 with TRBJ2-5, with 8 bases lining up with TRBD1. CDR1 MNHEY and CDR2 SVGEGT come from the germline V gene. This CDR3 spans 14 amino acids. V shed 5 bases and J 2 bases; nucleotides not matched to a gene: 4. The CDR3 DNA reads TGTGCCAGCAGTCCCGACAGGGGACAAGAGACCCAGTACTTC. Protein product: CASSPDRGQETQYF.

V gene TRBV7-3 combines with J gene TRBJ2-1; 9 nucleotides line up with TRBD1. The germline V gene has CDR1 SGHTA and CDR2 FQGTGA. J gave up 2 bases and V 1 base, and 0 bases lay outside the gene matches. This CDR3 comprises 15 residues. The CDR3 spells CASSLRQGAYNEQFF. The CDR3 nucleotides are TGTGCCAGCAGCTTAAGACAGGGGGCCTACAATGAGCAGTTCTTC. Complete variable domain (other parts from reference TRBV7-3 and TRBJ2-1): GAGVSQTPSNKVTEKGKYVELRCDPISGHTALYWYRQSLGQGPEFLIYFQGTGAADDSGLPNDRFFAVRPEGSVSTLKIQRTERGDSAVYLCASSLRQGAYNEQFFGPGTRLTVL.

The rearrangement links TRBV4-1 to TRBJ2-7, with 7 bases that match TRBD2. This CDR3 has 16 amino acids. Trimming cost V 1 base and J 3 bases; bases outside gene matches: 9. Germline V gene sequence: CDR1 MGHRA, CDR2 YSYEKL. The CDR3 loop is CASSQGGYAGDYEQYF. The CDR3, as DNA: TGCGCCAGCAGCCAAGGGGGATATGCGGGAGACTACGAGCAGTACTTC.

For this clone: In the same sample, other DNA sequences code for this CDR3. The genes are TRBV18 and TRBJ1-5, with 7 nucleotides matching TRBD1. The CDR3 consists of 13 residues. Germline V gives CDR1 KGHSH, CDR2 LQKENI. J was trimmed by 4 bases and V by 3 bases; bases with no gene match: 0. CDR3 nucleotide sequence: TGTGCCAGCTCACCGGACAGGAATCAGCCCCAGCATTTT. Protein product: CASSPDRNQPQHF.

The CDR3 protein is CSASMGLDYGYTF. CDR3 sequence (DNA): TGCAGTGCTAGTATGGGGCTCGACTATGGCTACACCTTC. The chain carries TRBV20-1 and TRBJ1-2, with TRBD1 as a possible D gene (5 bases). V was trimmed by 3 bases and J by 3 bases, leaving 11 bases between them. Germline-derived CDR1 and CDR2 are DFQATT and SNEGSKA (reference sequence). This CDR3 is 13 amino acids long.

This clone has a single count. The DNA for the CDR3 is TGTGCCAGCAGTCGACAGGAAGTCTATGGCTACACCTTC. It is translated as CASSRQEVYGYTF. V gene TRBV6-6 combines with J gene TRBJ1-2, with TRBD1 as a possible D gene (6 bases). The CDR3 spans 13 residues. Germline V gives CDR1 MNHNY, CDR2 SVGAGI (reference sequence). V shed 5 bases and J shed 4 bases, with 11 bases lying between them.